This is a list of T cell receptor beta chains from one sample in a study of T cell changes during pregnancy in multiple sclerosis. Clones were read by immunoSEQ multiplex PCR, and TCRdb kept only the in-frame ones, dropping some. The sample yields around 40,000 clones, more than 85% seen once. The specimen comprised CD4+ T cells from peripheral blood mononuclear cells, sampled in the second trimester of pregnancy. These receptors came from a female donor in good health, enrolled as a control in a pregnancy study. The CDR3 runs from the conserved cysteine through the conserved F or W. The order of the fields is V gene, clone size, J gene, CDR3 protein. Size tells how often a clone was seen (once, few, many) or the class of an expanded clone, and some rows leave it out.

V: TRBV9; size: -; J: TRBJ2-3; CDR3: CASSVLAGTDTQYF
V: TRBV27; size: few; J: TRBJ1-6; CDR3: CASSSDLYGGYNSPLHF
V: TRBV19; size: once; J: TRBJ2-1; CDR3: CASSIEGPSGLRNEQFF
V: TRBV28; size: once; J: TRBJ2-1; CDR3: CASSLSGRHNEQFF
V: TRBV6-6; size: -; J: TRBJ1-2; CDR3: CASRPHGERRFYGYTF
V: TRBV7-2; size: once; J: TRBJ1-1; CDR3: CASSRDRGSEAFF
V: TRBV4-1; size: -; J: TRBJ1-1; CDR3: CASSQATGGGRAEAFF
V: TRBV28; size: -; J: TRBJ2-1; CDR3: CASTPGGSSYNEQFF
V: TRBV19; size: -; J: TRBJ1-5; CDR3: CARTTKTIGGYQPQHF
V: TRBV6-5; size: -; J: TRBJ1-1; CDR3: CATNQGEKGGTEAFF
V: TRBV5-1; size: -; J: TRBJ1-5; CDR3: CASSLEGGDQPQHF
V: TRBV5-1; size: -; J: TRBJ2-7; CDR3: CASSLGGLGASYEQYF
V: TRBV4-2; size: -; J: TRBJ2-5; CDR3: CASSQGGAGETQYF
V: TRBV15; size: -; J: TRBJ2-3; CDR3: CATSRDSGTDTQYF
V: TRBV11-2; size: -; J: TRBJ1-6; CDR3: CASSLDRRSYNSPLHF
V: TRBV7-2; size: -; J: TRBJ1-2; CDR3: CASSPHSLDYTF
V: TRBV30; size: -; J: TRBJ1-3; CDR3: CAWSVLSGNTIYF
V: TRBV21-1; size: -; J: TRBJ2-1; CDR3: CASSRGVDCNEQFF
V: TRBV7-9; size: -; J: TRBJ1-4; CDR3: CASSLGAEKLFF
V: TRBV4-2; size: -; J: TRBJ2-1; CDR3: CASSPQTGPINEQFF
V: TRBV18; size: -; J: TRBJ1-3; CDR3: CASSDTPGNTIYF
V: TRBV5-1; size: -; J: TRBJ1-2; CDR3: CASSTQTGSSYGYTF
V: TRBV18; size: -; J: TRBJ2-7; CDR3: CASSPVSSSYEQYF
V: TRBV29-1; size: -; J: TRBJ1-2; CDR3: CSATGYYGYTF
V: TRBV4-2; size: once; J: TRBJ2-3; CDR3: CASSQHSGGPISTDTQYF
V: TRBV5-1; size: -; J: TRBJ1-5; CDR3: CASSLEGPGVNQPQHF
V: TRBV20-1; size: -; J: TRBJ2-5; CDR3: CSAFYSETQYF
V: TRBV5-1; size: -; J: TRBJ1-2; CDR3: CASRHLDYGYTF
V: TRBV6-5; size: -; J: TRBJ1-2; CDR3: CASSSADRANYGYTF
V: TRBV7-3; size: -; J: TRBJ2-3; CDR3: CASSQARTDTQYF
V: TRBV7-9; size: -; J: TRBJ1-3; CDR3: CASSRISGSGNTIYF
V: TRBV7-3; size: -; J: TRBJ2-5; CDR3: CASSLRDRLSETQYF
V: TRBV25-1; size: -; J: TRBJ2-3; CDR3: CASTPQQGWGDTQYF
V: TRBV2; size: -; J: TRBJ2-7; CDR3: CASSDGLAGVEQYF
V: TRBV7-2; size: -; J: TRBJ1-2; CDR3: CASSLGPVNYGYTF
V: TRBV19; size: -; J: TRBJ1-1; CDR3: CAPIAGETDGTEAFF